Reported below is one TCR beta chain. The antigen is unknown. UMI-labeled TRB cDNA libraries were prepared by 5' RACE. Reanalyzing the 5' RACE reads, TCRdb keeps one entry per CDR3 protein, without DNA. This sample's table has approximately 6,900 distinct CDR3 sequences. This specimen belongs to a study of CXCR3-negative and CXCR3-positive naive CD8 T cells. Across the study: Overall TRB read output was some 140 million, and each library contained about 1.5 +/- 0.3 million reads.

The CDR3 runs 16 residues. Germline-derived CDR1 and CDR2 are SGHRS and YFSETQ. Study outcomes and limitations: Memory CD8+ cells showed much lower diversity, while both naive subsets displayed comparably high diversity. TRB CDR3s of CXCR3-positive naive cells were more hydrophobic than those of CXCR3-negative naive cells.

The sorter processed each CD8+ T cell subset in triplicate at about 320,000 cells apiece. The sequenced material came from naive CXCR3+ CD8+ T cells from blood. The subset here: CD45RO-CCR7+CD27+CD95- naive CD8+ T cells expressing CXCR3 (TNR3+). The clonotype was recovered from a human donor in good health. Some clones in this sample may be carry-over from other donors' samples. J is TRBJ2-3 and V is TRBV5-1; with no DNA, the TCRdb D assignment of TRBD1 cannot be verified. CDR3 residues: CASSDGTVRSTDTQYF.